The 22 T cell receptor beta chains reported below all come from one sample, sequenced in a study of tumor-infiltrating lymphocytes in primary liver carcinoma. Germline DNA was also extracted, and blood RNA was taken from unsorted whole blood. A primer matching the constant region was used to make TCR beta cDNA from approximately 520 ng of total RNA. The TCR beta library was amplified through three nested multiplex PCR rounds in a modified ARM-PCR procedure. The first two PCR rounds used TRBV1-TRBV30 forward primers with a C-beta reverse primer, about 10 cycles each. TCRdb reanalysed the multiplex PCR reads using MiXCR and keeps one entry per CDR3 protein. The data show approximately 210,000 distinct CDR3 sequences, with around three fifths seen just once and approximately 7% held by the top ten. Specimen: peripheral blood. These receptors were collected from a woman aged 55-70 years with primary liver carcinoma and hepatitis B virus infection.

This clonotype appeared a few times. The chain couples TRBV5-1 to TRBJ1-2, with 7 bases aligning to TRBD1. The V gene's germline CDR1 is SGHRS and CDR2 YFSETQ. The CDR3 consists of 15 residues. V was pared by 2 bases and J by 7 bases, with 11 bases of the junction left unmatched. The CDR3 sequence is CASSLTGEVLTGYTF. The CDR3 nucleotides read TGCGCCAGCAGCTTAACAGGGGAGGTTTTGACTGGCTACACCTTC.

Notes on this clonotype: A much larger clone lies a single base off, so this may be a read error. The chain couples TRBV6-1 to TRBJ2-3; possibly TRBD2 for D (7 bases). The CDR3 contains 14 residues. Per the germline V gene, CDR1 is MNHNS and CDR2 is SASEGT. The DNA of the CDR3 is TGTACCAGCAGTGAGTCCGCGGGGGCCCCGACGCAGTATTTT. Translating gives CTSSESAGAPTQYF.

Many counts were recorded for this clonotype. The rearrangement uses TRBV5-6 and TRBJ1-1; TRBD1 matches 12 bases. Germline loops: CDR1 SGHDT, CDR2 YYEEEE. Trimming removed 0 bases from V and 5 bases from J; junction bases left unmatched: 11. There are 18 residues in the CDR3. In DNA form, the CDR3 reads TGTGCCAGCAGCTTGGCCGCCGGGACAGGGGGCGTTTGGACTGAAGCTTTCTTT. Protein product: CASSLAAGTGGVWTEAFF. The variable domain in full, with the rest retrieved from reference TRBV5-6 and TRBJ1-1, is DAGVTQSPTHLIKTRGQQVTLRCSPKSGHDTVSWYQQALGQGPQFIFQYYEEEERQRGNFPDRFSGHQFPNYSSELNVNALLLGDSALYLCASSLAAGTGGVWTEAFFGQGTRLTVV.

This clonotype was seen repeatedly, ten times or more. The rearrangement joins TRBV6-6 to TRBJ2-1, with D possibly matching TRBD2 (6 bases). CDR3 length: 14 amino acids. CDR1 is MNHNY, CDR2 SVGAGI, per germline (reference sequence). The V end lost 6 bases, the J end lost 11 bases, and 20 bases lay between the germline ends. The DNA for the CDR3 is TGTGCCAGCAGCGCGGGACTTCCCTATAGGCAGCAGTTCTTC. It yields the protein CASSAGLPYRQQFF.

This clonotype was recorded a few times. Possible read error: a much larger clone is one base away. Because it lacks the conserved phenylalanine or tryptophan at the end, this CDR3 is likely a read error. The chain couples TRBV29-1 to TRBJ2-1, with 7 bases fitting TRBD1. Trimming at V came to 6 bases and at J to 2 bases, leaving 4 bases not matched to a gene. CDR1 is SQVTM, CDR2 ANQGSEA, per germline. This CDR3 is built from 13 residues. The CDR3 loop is CSVNRGPYNEQFL. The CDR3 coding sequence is TGCAGCGTCAACAGGGGTCCCTACAATGAGCAGTTCCTC.

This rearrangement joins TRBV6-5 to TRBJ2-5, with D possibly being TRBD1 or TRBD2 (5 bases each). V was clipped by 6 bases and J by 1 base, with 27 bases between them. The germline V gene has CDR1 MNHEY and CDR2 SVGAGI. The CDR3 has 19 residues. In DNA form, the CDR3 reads TGTGCCAGCAGACACGGCCGAGTTGACAGACTAATTACCCAAGAGACCCAGTACTTC. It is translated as CASRHGRVDRLITQETQYF.

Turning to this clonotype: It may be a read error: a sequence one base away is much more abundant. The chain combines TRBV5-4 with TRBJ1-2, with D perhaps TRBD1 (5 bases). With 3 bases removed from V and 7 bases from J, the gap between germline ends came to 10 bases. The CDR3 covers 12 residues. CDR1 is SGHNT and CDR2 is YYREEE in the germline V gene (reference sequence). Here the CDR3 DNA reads TGTGCCAGCAGCTCGGACATTTCTGGCTACACCTTC. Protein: CASSSDISGYTF. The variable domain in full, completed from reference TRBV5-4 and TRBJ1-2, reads ETGVTQSPTHLIKTRGQQVTLRCSSQSGHNTVSWYQQALGQGPQFIFQYYREEENGRGNFPPRFSGLQFPNYSSELNVNALELDDSALYLCASSSDISGYTFGSGTRLTVV.

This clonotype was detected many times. The CDR3 DNA reads TGCGCCAGCAGCCCCTTGACAGGGTACACAGATACGCAGTATTTT. Its translation: CASSPLTGYTDTQYF. The rearrangement links TRBV4-1 to TRBJ2-3; TRBD1 aligns across 7 bases. Trimming at V came to 4 bases and at J to 2 bases, leaving 6 bases not matched to a gene. Germline-derived CDR1 and CDR2 are MGHRA and YSYEKL. This CDR3 region has 15 residues.

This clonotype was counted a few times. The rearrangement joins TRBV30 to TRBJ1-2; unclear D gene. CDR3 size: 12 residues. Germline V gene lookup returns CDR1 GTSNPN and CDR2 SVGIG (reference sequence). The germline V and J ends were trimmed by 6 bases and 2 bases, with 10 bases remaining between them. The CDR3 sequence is CACPRWNYGYTF. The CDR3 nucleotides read TGTGCCTGCCCTCGGTGGAACTATGGCTACACCTTC.

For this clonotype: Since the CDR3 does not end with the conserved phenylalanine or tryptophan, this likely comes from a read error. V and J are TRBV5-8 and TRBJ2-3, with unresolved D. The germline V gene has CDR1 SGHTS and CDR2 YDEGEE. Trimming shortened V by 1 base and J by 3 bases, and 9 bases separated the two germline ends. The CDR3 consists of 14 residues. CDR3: CASSLPFRTDTQYI. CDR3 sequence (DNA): TGTGCCAGCAGCTTGCCATTTCGAACAGATACGCAGTATATT.

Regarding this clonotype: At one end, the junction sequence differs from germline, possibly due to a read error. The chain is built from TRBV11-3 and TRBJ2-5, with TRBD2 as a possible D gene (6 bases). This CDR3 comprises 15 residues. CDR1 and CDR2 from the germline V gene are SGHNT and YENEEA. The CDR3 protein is CAISPTGTGGGTQYF. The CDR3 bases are TGTGCCATCAGCCCGACCGGGACTGGGGGTGGGACCCAGTACTTC.

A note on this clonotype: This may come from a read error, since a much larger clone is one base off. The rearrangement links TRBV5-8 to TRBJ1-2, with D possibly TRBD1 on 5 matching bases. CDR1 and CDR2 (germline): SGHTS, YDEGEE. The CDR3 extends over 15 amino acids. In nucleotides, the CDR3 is TGTGCCAACAGCTTGATGACAGCGGGAATCTCCGGCTACACCTTC. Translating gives CANSLMTAGISGYTF.

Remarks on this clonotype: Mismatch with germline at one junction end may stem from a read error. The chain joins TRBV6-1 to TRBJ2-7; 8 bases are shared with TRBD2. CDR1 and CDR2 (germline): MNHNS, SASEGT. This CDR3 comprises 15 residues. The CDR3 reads CPSNPTGGDSYEQYF. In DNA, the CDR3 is TGTCCCAGCAACCCAACGGGGGGGGATTCCTACGAGCAGTACTTC.

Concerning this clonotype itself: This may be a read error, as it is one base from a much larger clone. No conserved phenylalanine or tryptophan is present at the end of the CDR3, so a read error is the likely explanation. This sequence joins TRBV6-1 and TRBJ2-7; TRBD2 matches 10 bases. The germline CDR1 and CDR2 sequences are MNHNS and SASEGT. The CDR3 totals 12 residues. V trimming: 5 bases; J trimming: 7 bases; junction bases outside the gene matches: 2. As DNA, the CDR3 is TGTGCCAGCAGTAGACTAGCGGGTGAGCAGTACCTC. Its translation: CASSRLAGEQYL.

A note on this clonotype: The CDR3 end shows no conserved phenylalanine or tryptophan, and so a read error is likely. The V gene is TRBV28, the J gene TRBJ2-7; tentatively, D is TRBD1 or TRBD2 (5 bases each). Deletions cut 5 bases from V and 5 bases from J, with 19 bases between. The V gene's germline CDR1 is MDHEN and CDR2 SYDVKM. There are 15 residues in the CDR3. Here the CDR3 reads CASSTTAGTVHEQYI. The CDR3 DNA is TGTGCCAGCAGTACTACCGCCGGGACGGTCCACGAGCAGTACATC.

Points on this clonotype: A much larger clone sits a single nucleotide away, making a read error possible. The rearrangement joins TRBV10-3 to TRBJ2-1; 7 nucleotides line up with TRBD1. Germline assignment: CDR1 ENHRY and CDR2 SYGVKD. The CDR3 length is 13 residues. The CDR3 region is CAHQSQGVHEQFF. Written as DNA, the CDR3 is TGTGCTCACCAGAGCCAGGGGGTCCATGAGCAGTTCTTC.

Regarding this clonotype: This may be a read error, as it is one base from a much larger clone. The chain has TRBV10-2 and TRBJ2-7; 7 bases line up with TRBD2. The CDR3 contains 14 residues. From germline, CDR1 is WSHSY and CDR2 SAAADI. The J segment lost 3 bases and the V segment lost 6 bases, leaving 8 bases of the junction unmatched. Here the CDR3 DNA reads TGCGCCAGCAGCATCGGCGGGGGTGGCTACGAGCAGTACTTC. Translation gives CASSIGGGGYEQYF.

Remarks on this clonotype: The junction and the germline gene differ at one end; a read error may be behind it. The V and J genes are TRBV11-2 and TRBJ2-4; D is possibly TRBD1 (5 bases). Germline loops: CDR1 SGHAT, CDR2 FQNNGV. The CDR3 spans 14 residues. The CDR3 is CAGSLTSPGYIQYF. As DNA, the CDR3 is TGTGCCGGCAGCTTAACTTCCCCAGGGTACATTCAGTACTTC. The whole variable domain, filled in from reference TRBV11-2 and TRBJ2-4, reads EAGVAQSPRYKIIEKRQSVAFWCNPISGHATLYWYQQILGQGPKLLIQFQNNGVVDDSQLPKDRFSAERLKGVDSTLKIQPAKLEDSAVYLCAGSLTSPGYIQYFGAGTRLSVL.

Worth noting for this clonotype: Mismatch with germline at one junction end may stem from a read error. CDR3 protein: CASSAGGPNEQYF. DNA of the CDR3: TGTGCCAGCTCCGCAGGAGGACCCAACGAACAGTACTTC. The gene calls are TRBV6-5 and TRBJ2-7, with a possible D match to TRBD2 (5 bases). The CDR3 has 13 residues. Germline CDR1 MNHEY, CDR2 SVGAGI.

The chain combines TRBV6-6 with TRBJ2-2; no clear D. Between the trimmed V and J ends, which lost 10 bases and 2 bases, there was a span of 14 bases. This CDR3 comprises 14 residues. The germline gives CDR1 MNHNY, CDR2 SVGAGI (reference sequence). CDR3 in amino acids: CATSRWGNTGELFF. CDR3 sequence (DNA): TGTGCCACCTCTAGGTGGGGTAACACCGGGGAGCTGTTTTTT.

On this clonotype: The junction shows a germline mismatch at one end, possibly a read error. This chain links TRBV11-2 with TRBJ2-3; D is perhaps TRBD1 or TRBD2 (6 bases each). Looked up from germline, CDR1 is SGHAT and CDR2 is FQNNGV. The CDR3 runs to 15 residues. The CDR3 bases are TGTGCCAGCAACCCACAGAGGGGGGACTTAGATACTCAGTATTTT. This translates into CASNPQRGDLDTQYF.

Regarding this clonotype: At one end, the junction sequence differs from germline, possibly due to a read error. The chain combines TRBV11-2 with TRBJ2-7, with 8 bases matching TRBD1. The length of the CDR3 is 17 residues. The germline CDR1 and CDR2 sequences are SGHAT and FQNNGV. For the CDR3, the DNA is TGTGCCAGTAGCCCCCAGACAGGGGCAGGAGGGGGCTACGGGCAGTACTTC. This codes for CASSPQTGAGGGYGQYF.